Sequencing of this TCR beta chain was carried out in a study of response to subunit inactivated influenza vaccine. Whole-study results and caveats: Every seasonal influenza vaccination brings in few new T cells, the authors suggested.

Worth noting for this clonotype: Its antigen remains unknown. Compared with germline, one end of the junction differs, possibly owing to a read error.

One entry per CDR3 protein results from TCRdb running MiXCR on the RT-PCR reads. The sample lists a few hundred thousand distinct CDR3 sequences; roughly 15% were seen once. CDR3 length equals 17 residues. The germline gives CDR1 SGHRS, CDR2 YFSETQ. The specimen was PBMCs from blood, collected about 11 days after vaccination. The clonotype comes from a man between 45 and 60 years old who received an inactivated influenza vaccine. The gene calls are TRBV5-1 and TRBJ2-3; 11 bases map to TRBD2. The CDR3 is CAGSLGSLAGAGDTQYF. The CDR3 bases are TGCGCCGGCAGCTTGGGATCACTAGCGGGGGCCGGGGATACGCAGTATTTT. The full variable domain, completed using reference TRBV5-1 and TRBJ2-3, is KAGVTQTPRYLIKTRGQQVTLSCSPISGHRSVSWYQQTPGQGLQFLFEYFSETQRNKGNFPGRFSGRQFSNSRSEMNVSTLELGDSALYLCAGSLGSLAGAGDTQYFGPGTRLTVL.